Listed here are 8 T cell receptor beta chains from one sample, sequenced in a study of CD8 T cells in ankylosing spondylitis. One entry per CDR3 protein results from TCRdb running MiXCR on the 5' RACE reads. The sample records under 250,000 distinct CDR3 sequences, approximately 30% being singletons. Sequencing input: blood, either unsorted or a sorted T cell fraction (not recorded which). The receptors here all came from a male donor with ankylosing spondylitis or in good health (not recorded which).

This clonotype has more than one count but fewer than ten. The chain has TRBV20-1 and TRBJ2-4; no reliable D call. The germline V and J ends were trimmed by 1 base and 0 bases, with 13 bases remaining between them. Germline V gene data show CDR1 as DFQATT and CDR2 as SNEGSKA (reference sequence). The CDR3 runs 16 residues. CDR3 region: CSARGGASVAKNIQYF. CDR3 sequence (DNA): TGCAGTGCTAGAGGGGGTGCTTCCGTAGCCAAAAACATTCAGTACTTC.

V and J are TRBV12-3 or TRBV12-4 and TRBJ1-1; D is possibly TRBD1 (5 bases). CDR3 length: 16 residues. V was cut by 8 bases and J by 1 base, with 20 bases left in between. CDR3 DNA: TGTGCCAGCGCATCCGGGCGGCAGGGCGGGAACACTGAAGCTTTCTTT. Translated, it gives CASASGRQGGNTEAFF.

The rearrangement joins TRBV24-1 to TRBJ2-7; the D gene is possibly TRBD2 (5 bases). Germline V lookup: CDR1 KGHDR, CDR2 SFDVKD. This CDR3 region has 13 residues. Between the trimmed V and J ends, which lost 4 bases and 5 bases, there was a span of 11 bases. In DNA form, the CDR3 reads TGTGCCACCAGTGACGGGGTCGGGGACGAGCAGTACTTC. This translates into CATSDGVGDEQYF.

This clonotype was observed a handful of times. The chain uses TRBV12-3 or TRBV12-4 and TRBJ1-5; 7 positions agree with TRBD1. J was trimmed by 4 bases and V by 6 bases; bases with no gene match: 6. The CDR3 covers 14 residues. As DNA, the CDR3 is TGTGCCAGCAGCATGACAGGGCAAAATCAGCCCCAGCATTTT. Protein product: CASSMTGQNQPQHF.

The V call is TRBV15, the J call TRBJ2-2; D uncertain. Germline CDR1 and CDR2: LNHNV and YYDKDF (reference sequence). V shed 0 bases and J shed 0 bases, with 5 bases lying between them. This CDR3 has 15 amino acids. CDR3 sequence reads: CATSRDRANTGELFF. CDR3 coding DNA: TGTGCCACCAGCAGAGACAGAGCGAACACCGGGGAGCTGTTTTTT.

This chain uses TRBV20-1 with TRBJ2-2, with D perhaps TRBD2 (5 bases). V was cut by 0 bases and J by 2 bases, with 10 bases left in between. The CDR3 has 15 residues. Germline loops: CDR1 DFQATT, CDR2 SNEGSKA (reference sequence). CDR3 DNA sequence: TGCAGTGCTAGAGATCCGGGATCAAACACCGGGGAGCTGTTTTTT. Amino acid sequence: CSARDPGSNTGELFF.

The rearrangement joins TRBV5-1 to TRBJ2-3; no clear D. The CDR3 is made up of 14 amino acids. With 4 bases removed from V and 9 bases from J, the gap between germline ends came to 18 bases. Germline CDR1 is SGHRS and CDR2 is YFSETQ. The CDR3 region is CASSLGSTRPTQYF. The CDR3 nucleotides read TGCGCCAGCAGCCTAGGGTCTACGAGGCCCACGCAGTATTTT.

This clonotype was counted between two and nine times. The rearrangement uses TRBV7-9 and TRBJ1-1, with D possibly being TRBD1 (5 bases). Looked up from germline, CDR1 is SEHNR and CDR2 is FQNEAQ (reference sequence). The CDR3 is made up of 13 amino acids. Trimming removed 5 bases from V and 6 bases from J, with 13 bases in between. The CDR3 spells CASSPRGDAEAFF. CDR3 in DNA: TGTGCCAGCAGCCCAAGGGGTGACGCTGAAGCTTTCTTT.